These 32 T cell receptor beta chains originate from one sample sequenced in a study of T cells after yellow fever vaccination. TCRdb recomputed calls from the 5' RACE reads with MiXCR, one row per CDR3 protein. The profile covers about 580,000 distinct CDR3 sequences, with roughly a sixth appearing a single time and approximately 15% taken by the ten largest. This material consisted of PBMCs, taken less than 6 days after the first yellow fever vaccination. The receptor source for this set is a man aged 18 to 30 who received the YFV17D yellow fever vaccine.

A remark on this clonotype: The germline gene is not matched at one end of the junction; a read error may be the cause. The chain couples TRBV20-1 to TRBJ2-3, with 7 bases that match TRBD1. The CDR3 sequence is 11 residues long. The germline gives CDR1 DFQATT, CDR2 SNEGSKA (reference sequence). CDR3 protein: CSAVTDRVHFF. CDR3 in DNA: TGCAGTGCCGTTACCGACAGGGTCCATTTTTTT.

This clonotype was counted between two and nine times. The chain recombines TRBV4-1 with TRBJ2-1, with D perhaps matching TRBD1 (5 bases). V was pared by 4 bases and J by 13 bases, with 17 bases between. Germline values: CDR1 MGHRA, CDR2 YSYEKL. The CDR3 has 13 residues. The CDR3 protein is CASSPTALGHQFF. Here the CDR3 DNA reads TGCGCCAGCAGCCCTACGGCCCTTGGACATCAGTTCTTC.

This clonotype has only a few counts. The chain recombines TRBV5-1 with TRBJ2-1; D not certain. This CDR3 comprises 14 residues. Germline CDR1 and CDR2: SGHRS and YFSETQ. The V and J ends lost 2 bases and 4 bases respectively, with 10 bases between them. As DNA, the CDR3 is TGCGCCAGCAGCTTTCGGCAGGATTACAATGAGCAGTTCTTC. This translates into CASSFRQDYNEQFF.

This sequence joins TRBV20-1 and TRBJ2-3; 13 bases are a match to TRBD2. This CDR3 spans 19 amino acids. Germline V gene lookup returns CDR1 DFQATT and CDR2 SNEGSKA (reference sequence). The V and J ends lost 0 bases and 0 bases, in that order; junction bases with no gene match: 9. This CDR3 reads CSARDWRLAGGRSTDTQYF. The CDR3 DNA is TGCAGTGCTAGAGATTGGAGACTAGCGGGGGGCAGGAGCACAGATACGCAGTATTTT.

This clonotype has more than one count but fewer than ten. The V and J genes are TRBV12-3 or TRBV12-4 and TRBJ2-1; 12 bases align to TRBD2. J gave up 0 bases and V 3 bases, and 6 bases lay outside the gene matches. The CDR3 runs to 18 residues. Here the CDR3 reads CASSFRLAGGSSYNEQFF. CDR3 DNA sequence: TGTGCCAGCAGTTTCCGGCTAGCGGGGGGGAGCTCCTACAATGAGCAGTTCTTC.

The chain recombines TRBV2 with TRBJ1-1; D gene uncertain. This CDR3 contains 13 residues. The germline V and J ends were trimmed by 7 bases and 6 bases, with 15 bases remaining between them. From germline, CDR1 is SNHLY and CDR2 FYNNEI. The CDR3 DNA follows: TGTGCCAGCACCTCTGAGGGATGGGCTGAAGCTTTCTTT. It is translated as CASTSEGWAEAFF.

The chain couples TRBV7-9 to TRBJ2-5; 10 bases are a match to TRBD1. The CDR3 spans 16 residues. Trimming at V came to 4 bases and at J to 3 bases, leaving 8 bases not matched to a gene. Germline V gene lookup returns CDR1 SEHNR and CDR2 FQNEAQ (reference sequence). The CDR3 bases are TGTGCCAGCAGCTCGCAACCGGGACAGGGGAAAGAGACCCAGTACTTC. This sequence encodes CASSSQPGQGKETQYF.

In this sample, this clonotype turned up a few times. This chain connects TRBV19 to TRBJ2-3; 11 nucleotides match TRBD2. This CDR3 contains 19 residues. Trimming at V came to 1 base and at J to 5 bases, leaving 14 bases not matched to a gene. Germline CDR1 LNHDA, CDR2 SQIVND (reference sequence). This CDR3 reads CASSIARSALAGVGDTQYF. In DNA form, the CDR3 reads TGTGCCAGTAGTATAGCCCGGTCAGCACTAGCGGGGGTTGGAGATACGCAGTATTTT.

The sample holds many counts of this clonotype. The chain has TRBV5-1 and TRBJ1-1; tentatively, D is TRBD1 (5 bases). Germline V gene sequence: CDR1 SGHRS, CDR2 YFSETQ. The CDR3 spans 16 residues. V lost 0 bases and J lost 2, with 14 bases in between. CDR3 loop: CASSLGLGQANTEAFF. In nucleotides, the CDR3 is TGCGCCAGCAGCTTGGGACTGGGGCAGGCTAACACTGAAGCTTTCTTT.

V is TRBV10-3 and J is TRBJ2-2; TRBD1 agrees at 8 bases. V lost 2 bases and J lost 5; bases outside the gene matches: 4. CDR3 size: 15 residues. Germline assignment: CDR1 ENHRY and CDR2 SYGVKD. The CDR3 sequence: CAISEITGGTGELFF. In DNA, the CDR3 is TGTGCCATCAGTGAGATAACAGGGGGGACCGGGGAGCTGTTTTTT.

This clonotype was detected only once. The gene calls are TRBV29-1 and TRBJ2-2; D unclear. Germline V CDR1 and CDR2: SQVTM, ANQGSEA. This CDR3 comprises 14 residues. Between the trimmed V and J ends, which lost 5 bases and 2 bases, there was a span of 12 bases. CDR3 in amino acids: CSVSVTGNTGELFF. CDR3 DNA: TGCAGCGTTTCCGTGACGGGTAACACCGGGGAGCTGTTTTTT.

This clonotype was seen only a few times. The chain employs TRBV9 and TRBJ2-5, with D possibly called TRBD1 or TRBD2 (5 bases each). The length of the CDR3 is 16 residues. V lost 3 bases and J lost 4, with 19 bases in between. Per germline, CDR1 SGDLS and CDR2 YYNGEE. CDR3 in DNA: TGTGCCAGCAGCGCCCGGCCCGGGACCAACATAGAGACCCAGTACTTC. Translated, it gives CASSARPGTNIETQYF.

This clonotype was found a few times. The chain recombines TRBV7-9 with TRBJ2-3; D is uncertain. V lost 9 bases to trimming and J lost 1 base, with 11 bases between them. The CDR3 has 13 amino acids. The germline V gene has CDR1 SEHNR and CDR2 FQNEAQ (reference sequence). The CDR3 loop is CASAAGGTDTQYF. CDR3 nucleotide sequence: TGTGCCAGTGCTGCAGGAGGCACAGATACGCAGTATTTT.

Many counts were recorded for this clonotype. The CDR3 DNA is TGCAGCGTTGATGGGACTAGCGGGGGTAGCACAGATACGCAGTATTTT. Translation: CSVDGTSGGSTDTQYF. The J gene is TRBJ2-3, the V gene TRBV29-1, with 14 bases that match TRBD2. With 3 bases clipped from V and 0 bases from J, the junction kept 2 bases outside the gene matches. The CDR3 runs 16 residues. CDR1 is SQVTM and CDR2 is ANQGSEA in the germline V gene.

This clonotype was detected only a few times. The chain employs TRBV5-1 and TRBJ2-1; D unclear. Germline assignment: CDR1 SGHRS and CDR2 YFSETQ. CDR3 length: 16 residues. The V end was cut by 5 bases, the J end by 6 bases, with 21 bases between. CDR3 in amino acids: CASRNFATVGANEQFF. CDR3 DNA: TGCGCCAGCAGAAATTTTGCTACCGTCGGAGCCAATGAGCAGTTCTTC.

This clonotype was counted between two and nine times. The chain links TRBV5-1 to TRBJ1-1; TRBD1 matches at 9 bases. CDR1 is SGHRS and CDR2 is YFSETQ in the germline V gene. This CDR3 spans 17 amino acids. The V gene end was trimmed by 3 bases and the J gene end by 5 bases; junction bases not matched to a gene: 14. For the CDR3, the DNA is TGCGCCAGCAGCTGGCTGCCCGGGACAGGGACGGTGACTGAAGCTTTCTTT. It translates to CASSWLPGTGTVTEAFF.

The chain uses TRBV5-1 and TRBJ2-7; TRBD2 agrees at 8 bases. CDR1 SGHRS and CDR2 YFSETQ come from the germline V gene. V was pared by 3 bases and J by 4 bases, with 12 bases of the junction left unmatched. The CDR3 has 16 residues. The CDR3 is CASSSSLGTSVYEQYF. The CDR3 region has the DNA TGCGCCAGCAGCTCATCCTTAGGGACTAGTGTGTACGAGCAGTACTTC.

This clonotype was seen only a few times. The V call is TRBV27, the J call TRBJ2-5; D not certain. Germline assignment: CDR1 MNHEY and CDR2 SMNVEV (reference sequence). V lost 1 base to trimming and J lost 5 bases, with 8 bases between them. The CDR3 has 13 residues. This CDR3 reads CASSLFVAETQYF. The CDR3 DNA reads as TGTGCCAGCAGTTTATTTGTGGCGGAGACCCAGTACTTC.

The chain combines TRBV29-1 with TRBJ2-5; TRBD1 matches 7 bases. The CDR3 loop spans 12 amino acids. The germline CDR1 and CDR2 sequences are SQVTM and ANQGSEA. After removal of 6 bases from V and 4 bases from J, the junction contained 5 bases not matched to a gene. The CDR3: CSVTTGAETQYF. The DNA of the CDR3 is TGCAGCGTGACAACAGGGGCAGAGACCCAGTACTTC.

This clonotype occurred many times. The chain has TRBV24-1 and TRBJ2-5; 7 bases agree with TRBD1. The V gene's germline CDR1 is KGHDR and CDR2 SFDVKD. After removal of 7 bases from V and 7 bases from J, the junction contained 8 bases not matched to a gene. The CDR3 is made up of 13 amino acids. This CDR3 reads CATRQGSVGTQYF. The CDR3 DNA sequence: TGTGCCACCAGACAGGGGAGTGTCGGGACCCAGTACTTC.

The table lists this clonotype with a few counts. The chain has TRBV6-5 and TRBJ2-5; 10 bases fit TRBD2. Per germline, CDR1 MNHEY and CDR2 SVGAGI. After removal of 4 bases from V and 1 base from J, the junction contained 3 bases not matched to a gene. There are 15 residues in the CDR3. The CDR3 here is CASSSLAGIQETQYF. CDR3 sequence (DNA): TGTGCCAGCAGTTCACTAGCGGGGATCCAAGAGACCCAGTACTTC.

CDR3 protein: CASNPAVNSPLHF. CDR3 coding DNA: TGTGCCAGCAACCCCGCAGTAAATTCACCCCTCCACTTT. The chain carries TRBV6-5 and TRBJ1-6, with unresolved D. CDR1 and CDR2 from the germline V gene are MNHEY and SVGAGI. CDR3 size: 13 residues. The V gene lost 7 bases and the J gene lost 7 bases, with 11 bases spanning the gap.

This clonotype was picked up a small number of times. The CDR3 reads CASSLGRRTDTQYF. Written as DNA, the CDR3 is TGTGCCAGCAGCTTAGGGCGACGCACAGATACGCAGTATTTT. The chain is built from TRBV7-2 and TRBJ2-3, with no clear D. This CDR3 comprises 14 residues. Germline values: CDR1 SGHTA, CDR2 FQGNSA. V dropped 1 base and J dropped 1 base, with 6 bases sitting between them.

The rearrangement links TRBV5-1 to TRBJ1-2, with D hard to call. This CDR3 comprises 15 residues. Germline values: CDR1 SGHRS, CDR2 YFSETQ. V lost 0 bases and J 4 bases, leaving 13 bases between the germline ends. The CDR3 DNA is TGCGCCAGCAGCTTGGCGGAGGGTCAGGCCTATGGCTACACCTTC. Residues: CASSLAEGQAYGYTF.

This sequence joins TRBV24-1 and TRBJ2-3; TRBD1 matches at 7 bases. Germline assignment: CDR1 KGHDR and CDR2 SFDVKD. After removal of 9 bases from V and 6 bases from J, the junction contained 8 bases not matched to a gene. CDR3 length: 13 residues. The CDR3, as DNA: TGTGCCACCGCTCATACAGGGGTGGATACGCAGTATTTT. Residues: CATAHTGVDTQYF.

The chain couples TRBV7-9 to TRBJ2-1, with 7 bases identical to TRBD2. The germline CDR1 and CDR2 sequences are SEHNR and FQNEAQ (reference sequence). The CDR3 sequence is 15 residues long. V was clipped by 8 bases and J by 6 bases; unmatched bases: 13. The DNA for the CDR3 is TGTGCCAGCCGAGCCCTGGCGGGGGTTTTCAATGAGCAGTTCTTC. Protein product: CASRALAGVFNEQFF. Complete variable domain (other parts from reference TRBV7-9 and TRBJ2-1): DTGVSQNPRHKITKRGQNVTFRCDPISEHNRLYWYRQTLGQGPEFLTYFQNEAQLEKSRLLSDRFSAERPKGSFSTLEIQRTEQGDSAMYLCASRALAGVFNEQFFGPGTRLTVL.

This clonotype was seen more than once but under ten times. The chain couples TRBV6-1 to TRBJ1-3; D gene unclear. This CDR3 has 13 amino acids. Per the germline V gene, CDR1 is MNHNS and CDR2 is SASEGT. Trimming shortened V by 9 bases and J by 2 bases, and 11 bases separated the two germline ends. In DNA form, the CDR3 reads TGTGCCAGTAGCCGCGGGGCTGGAAACACCATATATTTT. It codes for CASSRGAGNTIYF.

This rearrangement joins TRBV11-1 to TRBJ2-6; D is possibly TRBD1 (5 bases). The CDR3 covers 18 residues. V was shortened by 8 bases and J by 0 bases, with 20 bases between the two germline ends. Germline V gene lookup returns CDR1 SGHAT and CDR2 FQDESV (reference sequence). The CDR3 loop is CASRPVTSGYSGANVLTF. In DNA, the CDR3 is TGTGCCAGCCGCCCCGTCACGTCAGGGTACTCTGGGGCCAACGTCCTGACTTTC.

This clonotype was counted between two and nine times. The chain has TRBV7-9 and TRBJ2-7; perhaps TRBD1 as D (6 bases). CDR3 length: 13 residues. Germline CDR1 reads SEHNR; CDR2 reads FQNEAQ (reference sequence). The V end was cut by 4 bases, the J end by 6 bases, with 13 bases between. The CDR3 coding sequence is TGTGCCAGCAGCTCTCAAGGACAGACCGAGCAGTACGTC. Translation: CASSSQGQTEQYV.

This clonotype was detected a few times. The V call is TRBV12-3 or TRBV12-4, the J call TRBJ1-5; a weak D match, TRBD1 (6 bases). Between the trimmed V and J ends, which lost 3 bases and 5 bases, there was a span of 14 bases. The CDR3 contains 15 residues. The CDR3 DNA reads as TGTGCCAGCAGTTTGGTGGACAGCCCTTATCAGCCCCAGCATTTT. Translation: CASSLVDSPYQPQHF.

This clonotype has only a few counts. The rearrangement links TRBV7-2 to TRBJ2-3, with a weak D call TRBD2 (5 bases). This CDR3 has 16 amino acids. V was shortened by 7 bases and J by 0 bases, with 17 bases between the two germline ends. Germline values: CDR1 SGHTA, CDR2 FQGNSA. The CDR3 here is CASKPPGGSSTDTQYF. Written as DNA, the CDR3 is TGTGCCAGCAAGCCCCCGGGCGGGTCCAGCACAGATACGCAGTATTTT. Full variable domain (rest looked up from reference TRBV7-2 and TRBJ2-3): GAGVSQSPSNKVTEKGKDVELRCDPISGHTALYWYRQSLGQGLEFLIYFQGNSAPDKSGLPSDRFSAERTGGSVSTLTIQRTQQEDSAVYLCASKPPGGSSTDTQYFGPGTRLTVL.

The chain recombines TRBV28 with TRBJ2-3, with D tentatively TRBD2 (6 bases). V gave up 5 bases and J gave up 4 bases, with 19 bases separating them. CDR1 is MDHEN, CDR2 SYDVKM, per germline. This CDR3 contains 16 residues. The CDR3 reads CASSLYWTGGADTQYF. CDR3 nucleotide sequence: TGTGCCAGCAGTCTCTACTGGACCGGCGGGGCAGATACGCAGTATTTT.